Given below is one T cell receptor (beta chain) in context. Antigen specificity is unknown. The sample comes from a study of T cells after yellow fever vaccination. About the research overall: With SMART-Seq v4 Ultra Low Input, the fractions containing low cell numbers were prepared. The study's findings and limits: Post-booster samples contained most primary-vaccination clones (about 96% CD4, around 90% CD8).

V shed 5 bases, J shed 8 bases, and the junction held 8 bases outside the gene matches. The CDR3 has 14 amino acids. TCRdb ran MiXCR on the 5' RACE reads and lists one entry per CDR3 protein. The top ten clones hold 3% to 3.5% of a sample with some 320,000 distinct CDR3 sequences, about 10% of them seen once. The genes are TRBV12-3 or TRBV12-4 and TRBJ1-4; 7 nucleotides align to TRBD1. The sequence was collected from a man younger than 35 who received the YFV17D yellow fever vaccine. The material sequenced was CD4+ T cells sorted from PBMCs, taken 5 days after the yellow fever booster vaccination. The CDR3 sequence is CASSKQGGREKLFF. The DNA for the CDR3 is TGTGCCAGCAGTAAGCAGGGGGGCAGAGAAAAACTGTTTTTT.